Listed here are 25 T cell receptor beta chains from one sample, sequenced in a study of T cell responses to AZD1222 COVID-19 vaccine. Libraries were prepared by immunoSEQ multiplex PCR; TCRdb keeps only in-frame clonotypes and omits some of them. The sample includes about 190,000 clones, around 86% seen only once; the top ten take 2.7%. The specimen was peripheral blood, collected on day 0 of MenACWY control vaccination. These receptors came from an adult in good health.

This sequence joins TRBV3-1 (or the pseudogene TRBV3-2) and TRBJ1-1; 8 bases fit TRBD1. CDR3 size: 13 residues. With V trimmed by 4 bases and J by 7 bases, 5 bases remained unmatched. Looked up from germline, CDR1 is LGHDT and CDR2 is YNNKEL (reference sequence). For the CDR3, the DNA is TGTGCCAGCAGCCCGGACAGGGAGGATGAAGCTTTCTTT. Protein: CASSPDREDEAFF.

The rearrangement links TRBV7-3 to TRBJ2-3, with 9 bases fitting TRBD2. V dropped 0 bases and J dropped 6; count of bases not matched to a gene: 10. The CDR3 consists of 17 residues. The germline gives CDR1 SGHTA, CDR2 FQGTGA. CDR3 loop: CASSLTRREGPRDTQYF. The CDR3 DNA sequence: TGTGCCAGCAGCTTAACAAGGCGGGAGGGGCCGAGGGATACGCAGTATTTT.

This clone came up once. V usage is TRBV7-9 and J usage is TRBJ2-1, with TRBD1 matching 7 bases. J lost 1 base, V lost 1 base, and 4 bases had no gene match. CDR3 length: 16 amino acids. Germline V gene lookup returns CDR1 SEHNR and CDR2 FQNEAQ (reference sequence). The CDR3 reads CASSLDRGGSYNEQFF. For the CDR3, the DNA is TGTGCCAGCAGCTTAGACAGGGGTGGTTCCTACAATGAGCAGTTCTTC.

The V gene is TRBV23-1, the J gene TRBJ2-2, with a possible D match to TRBD2 (6 bases). TRBV23-1 has ORF status, its function being uncertain. The CDR3 has 15 residues. The V end lost 3 bases, the J end lost 1 base, and 9 bases lay between the germline ends. The CDR3 nucleotides read TGCGCCAGCAGTCAGGGACTCCTGAACACCGGGGAGCTGTTTTTT. The encoded protein is CASSQGLLNTGELFF.

The CDR3 bases are TGCGCCAGCAGCCAAGCGGCAACCAGGTTTAGGAACACCATATATTTT. It is translated as CASSQAATRFRNTIYF. J is TRBJ1-3 and V is TRBV4-1; D is unresolved. This CDR3 is built from 16 residues. Germline assignment: CDR1 MGHRA and CDR2 YSYEKL. Trimming cost V 1 base and J 7 bases, with 17 bases left between them.

This chain uses TRBV7-8 with TRBJ2-5; D unresolved. Trimming shortened V by 2 bases and J by 2 bases, and 18 bases separated the two germline ends. The CDR3 has 17 residues. CDR1 and CDR2 from the germline V gene are SGHVS and FQNEAQ. CDR3 in DNA: TGTGCCAGCAGCTTACTTAGTTTGGCAGGCGAACAAGAGACCCAGTACTTC. It translates to CASSLLSLAGEQETQYF.

The chain employs TRBV2 and TRBJ1-1; no reliable D call. This CDR3 is built from 12 residues. Trimming cost V 8 bases and J 7 bases, with 14 bases left between them. The germline V gene has CDR1 SNHLY and CDR2 FYNNEI. In DNA, the CDR3 is TGTGCCAGCCACACAAGTATGGGTGAAGCTTTCTTT. Its translation is CASHTSMGEAFF.

The J gene is TRBJ2-5, the V gene TRBV19; no definite D call. The CDR3 contains 13 residues. V dropped 2 bases and J dropped 1 base, with 5 bases sitting between them. The germline gives CDR1 LNHDA, CDR2 SQIVND (reference sequence). CDR3 amino acids: CASSIQVQETQYF. As DNA, the CDR3 is TGTGCCAGTAGTATACAGGTCCAAGAGACCCAGTACTTC.

This clone was observed once. The chain couples TRBV28 to TRBJ2-7; D is unresolved. This CDR3 is 13 amino acids long. V was pared by 5 bases and J by 3 bases, with 11 bases between. Germline V gene lookup returns CDR1 MDHEN and CDR2 SYDVKM. CDR3 nucleotides: TGTGCCAGCAGTCAACCGACTTACTACGAGCAGTACTTC. Protein: CASSQPTYYEQYF.

The chain uses TRBV15 and TRBJ1-1; D is ambiguous. CDR3 length: 14 residues. Trimming stripped 0 bases from V and 0 bases from J, with 5 bases between. Per germline, CDR1 LNHNV and CDR2 YYDKDF (reference sequence). CDR3 DNA: TGTGCCACCAGCAGAGATTTCCTGAACACTGAAGCTTTCTTT. Its translation is CATSRDFLNTEAFF.

In regard to this clone: Other DNA sequences in this specimen translate into the identical CDR3. This sequence joins TRBV12-3 or TRBV12-4 and TRBJ1-1; no firm D call. The CDR3 totals 13 residues. Trimming left V 3 bases short and J 1 base short, with 6 bases between. The CDR3 is CASSLAGNTEAFF. CDR3 nucleotides: TGTGCCAGCAGTTTGGCAGGGAACACTGAAGCTTTCTTT.

This chain uses TRBV11-3 with TRBJ2-1, with 9 bases that match TRBD2. Per germline, CDR1 SGHNT and CDR2 YENEEA. CDR3 length: 17 amino acids. V trimming: 4 bases; J trimming: 3 bases; junction bases outside the gene matches: 10. In DNA, the CDR3 is TGTGCCAGCAGCTCGTATAGCGGGGGAGGGGGCTACAATGAGCAGTTCTTC. This sequence encodes CASSSYSGGGGYNEQFF. The full variable domain, rest sourced from reference TRBV11-3 and TRBJ2-1, is EAGVVQSPRYKIIEKKQPVAFWCNPISGHNTLYWYLQNLGQGPELLIRYENEEAVDDSQLPKDRFSAERLKGVDSTLKIQPAELGDSAVYLCASSSYSGGGGYNEQFFGPGTRLTVL.

This chain joins TRBV6-6 and TRBJ1-2, with 7 bases matching TRBD1. The trim removed 7 bases at V and 8 bases at J, leaving 10 bases unmatched. This CDR3 region has 13 residues. The V gene's germline CDR1 is MNHNY and CDR2 SVGAGI (reference sequence). The CDR3 region is CASNLDRERGYTF. The CDR3 nucleotides read TGTGCCAGCAACCTAGACAGGGAGAGAGGCTACACCTTC.

V and J are TRBV5-4 and TRBJ1-4; 7 bases match TRBD1. Trimming cost V 4 bases and J 4 bases; bases outside gene matches: 4. CDR1 SGHNT and CDR2 YYREEE come from the germline V gene (reference sequence). This CDR3 contains 14 residues. The CDR3 protein is CASSRQGFNEKLFF. The CDR3 nucleotides are TGTGCCAGCAGCCGACAGGGTTTTAATGAAAAACTGTTTTTT.

This sequence joins TRBV11-3 and TRBJ2-3; D perhaps matches TRBD1 (5 bases). The CDR3 contains 14 residues. Germline V gives CDR1 SGHNT, CDR2 YENEEA. Trimming removed 0 bases at V and 3 bases at J, with 7 bases between. This CDR3 reads CASSLDPGTDTQYF. The CDR3 DNA reads TGTGCCAGCAGCTTAGATCCAGGGACAGATACGCAGTATTTT.

V is TRBV4-3 and J is TRBJ2-3, with D unresolved. Germline lookup yields CDR1 LGHNA and CDR2 YSLEER. The CDR3 runs to 15 residues. Trimming pared 1 base from V and 2 bases from J, leaving 10 bases between. The CDR3: CASSQGTDLTDTQYF. Here the CDR3 DNA reads TGCGCCAGCAGCCAAGGCACAGACCTCACAGATACGCAGTATTTT.

V usage is TRBV3-1 (or the pseudogene TRBV3-2) and J usage is TRBJ2-1; possibly TRBD2 for D (6 bases). The germline CDR1 and CDR2 sequences are LGHDT and YNNKEL (reference sequence). V gave up 0 bases and J gave up 6 bases, with 15 bases separating them. The CDR3 contains 16 residues. Written as DNA, the CDR3 is TGTGCCAGCAGCCAAGATCTTCCGGGAGTCGGCAATGAGCAGTTCTTC. It yields the protein CASSQDLPGVGNEQFF.

This chain links TRBV7-3 with TRBJ2-3; D gene unclear. Germline CDR1 is SGHTA and CDR2 is FQGTGA. CDR3 length: 15 residues. V was cut by 0 bases and J by 0 bases, with 7 bases left in between. The CDR3 DNA reads as TGTGCCAGCAGCTTAACTCCAGGCAGCACAGATACGCAGTATTTT. Amino acids: CASSLTPGSTDTQYF.

The CDR3 region is CASSLNRGAYGYTF. The CDR3 DNA reads as TGTGCCAGCAGCTTGAACAGGGGGGCCTATGGCTACACCTTC. The J gene is TRBJ1-2, the V gene TRBV5-8, with TRBD1 matching 8 bases. The germline gives CDR1 SGHTS, CDR2 YDEGEE. This CDR3 spans 14 amino acids. The V and J ends lost 1 base and 4 bases, in that order; junction bases with no gene match: 3.

This clone was detected only a few times. The DNA for the CDR3 is TGTGCCAGCAGCTTTGTGGGTTATGACTCCTACGAGCAGTACTTC. Residues: CASSFVGYDSYEQYF. The rearrangement links TRBV7-8 to TRBJ2-7; D unresolved. Trimming took 3 bases from V and 0 from J, leaving 12 bases between them. Germline CDR1 is SGHVS and CDR2 is FQNEAQ. The length of the CDR3 is 15 residues.

This chain links TRBV5-4 with TRBJ1-5, with 7 bases that match TRBD1. The V gene end was trimmed by 0 bases and the J gene end by 1 base; junction bases not matched to a gene: 1. CDR1 and CDR2 from the germline V gene are SGHNT and YYREEE (reference sequence). The CDR3 covers 15 residues. The CDR3 spells CASSLGQGSNQPQHF. The CDR3 nucleotides are TGTGCCAGCAGCTTGGGACAGGGAAGCAATCAGCCCCAGCATTTT.

CDR3 region: CASSQDRSSNQPQHF. The CDR3 DNA follows: TGTGCCAGCAGTCAGGACAGGAGCAGCAATCAGCCCCAGCATTTT. The gene calls are TRBV2 and TRBJ1-5; the match to TRBD1 covers 7 bases. The ends lost 5 bases at V and 1 base at J; junction bases unmatched: 5. The V gene's germline CDR1 is SNHLY and CDR2 FYNNEI. The CDR3 contains 15 residues.

The chain is built from TRBV9 and TRBJ1-4; no clear D gene. The V gene's germline CDR1 is SGDLS and CDR2 YYNGEE. Trimming took 3 bases from V and 5 from J, leaving 11 bases between them. The CDR3 length is 14 residues. In DNA form, the CDR3 reads TGTGCCAGCAGCGCCATAGCGACAAATGAAAAACTGTTTTTT. Amino acids: CASSAIATNEKLFF. The full variable domain, its missing parts supplied by reference TRBV9 and TRBJ1-4, is DSGVTQTPKHLITATGQRVTLRCSPRSGDLSVYWYQQSLDQGLQFLIQYYNGEERAKGNILERFSAQQFPDLHSELNLSSLELGDSALYFCASSAIATNEKLFFGSGTQLSVL.

The chain uses TRBV6-5 and TRBJ2-7, with D uncertain. Trimming left V 5 bases short and J 3 bases short, with 8 bases between. Germline assignment: CDR1 MNHEY and CDR2 SVGAGI. The CDR3 is 12 residues long. The CDR3 region has the DNA TGTGCCAGCAGTAACCTCTACTACGAGCAGTACTTC. Translated: CASSNLYYEQYF.

V gene TRBV29-1 combines with J gene TRBJ1-1; TRBD1 might be the D (6 bases). CDR1 is SQVTM, CDR2 ANQGSEA, per germline. The CDR3 contains 12 residues. The V and J ends lost 8 bases and 5 bases respectively, with 15 bases between them. The CDR3 nucleotides are TGCAGCCACGTCGGGGGCGCGACTGAAGCTTTCTTT. Amino acids: CSHVGGATEAFF.